These 20 T cell receptor beta chains were sequenced from one sample in a study of cytomegalovirus exposure and HLA in healthy donors. 60 Vbeta and 13 Jbeta primers were used in PCR. Clones were read by immunoSEQ multiplex PCR, and TCRdb kept only the in-frame ones, dropping some. The data show 100,000 to 150,000 clones, 85% to 90% seen once. The sample consisted of PBMCs. The receptors here all came from a woman aged 25 to 45 in good health and CMV-seronegative.

J is TRBJ2-1 and V is TRBV7-9; 10 bases agree with TRBD2. The germline CDR1 and CDR2 sequences are SEHNR and FQNEAQ (reference sequence). This CDR3 is 15 amino acids long. J was trimmed by 3 bases and V by 3 bases; bases with no gene match: 2. In nucleotides, the CDR3 is TGTGCCAGCAGCTTTACTAGCGGGAACTACAATGAGCAGTTCTTC. Translation gives CASSFTSGNYNEQFF.

As to this clone: A junction boundary mismatches the germline segment, possibly from a read error. V usage is TRBV7-9 and J usage is TRBJ2-5; TRBD2 aligns across 9 bases. The length of the CDR3 is 16 residues. Germline assignment: CDR1 SEHNR and CDR2 FQNEAQ (reference sequence). Written as DNA, the CDR3 is TGTTCCAGCAGCTCCAGCGGGGGGCCCGGTAGAGAGACCCAGTACTTC. Its translation: CSSSSSGGPGRETQYF.

V usage is TRBV19 and J usage is TRBJ1-1, with TRBD1 as a possible D gene (6 bases). CDR1 and CDR2 (germline): LNHDA, SQIVND (reference sequence). Deletions cut 10 bases from V and 5 bases from J, with 14 bases between. This CDR3 is built from 12 residues. CDR3 in amino acids: CAIRGGATEAFF. CDR3 sequence (DNA): TGTGCCATCCGCGGGGGGGCTACTGAAGCTTTCTTT.

The V and J genes are TRBV15 and TRBJ1-1; D not resolved. The ends were cut back, 3 bases at V and 3 bases at J, with 14 bases in the middle. CDR1 and CDR2 (germline): LNHNV, YYDKDF (reference sequence). The CDR3 covers 15 residues. The CDR3 loop reads CATSRAGRPDTEAFF. The CDR3 coding sequence is TGTGCCACCAGCAGGGCGGGGAGGCCTGACACTGAAGCTTTCTTT.

The chain recombines TRBV28 with TRBJ1-2; the D is unclear. Germline CDR1 reads MDHEN; CDR2 reads SYDVKM. This CDR3 spans 13 amino acids. Trimming shortened V by 1 base and J by 2 bases, and 5 bases separated the two germline ends. DNA of the CDR3: TGTGCCAGCAGTTTATCGGGAAACTATGGCTACACCTTC. Translating gives CASSLSGNYGYTF.

For this clone: The conserved closing phenylalanine or tryptophan is absent in this CDR3, likely reflecting a read error. No DNA is shown, since the ends of the CDR3 on it are uncertain; the CDR3 is the one TCRdb lists. The genes are TRBV28 and TRBJ1-2; TRBD1 is the table's D call and was not checked against the DNA. Germline CDR1 MDHEN, CDR2 SYDVKM. A total of 14 residues make up the CDR3, ends included. CDR3 sequence: CASSLSVDSLFPFV.

The rearrangement links TRBV19 to TRBJ2-7; D is perhaps TRBD2 (5 bases). Germline V gene lookup returns CDR1 LNHDA and CDR2 SQIVND (reference sequence). V was trimmed by 6 bases and J by 1 base, leaving 13 bases between them. The CDR3 contains 14 residues. CDR3 amino acids: CASRAVDWSYEQYF. DNA for the CDR3: TGTGCCAGTAGAGCAGTGGACTGGTCCTACGAGCAGTACTTC.

The chain has TRBV7-9 and TRBJ1-1; 8 nucleotides match TRBD1. This CDR3 region has 14 residues. Germline values: CDR1 SEHNR, CDR2 FQNEAQ (reference sequence). V shed 7 bases and J 0 bases; nucleotides not matched to a gene: 4. CDR3 protein: CASTWDRMNTEAFF. For the CDR3, the DNA is TGTGCCAGCACTTGGGACAGGATGAACACTGAAGCTTTCTTT.

V is TRBV28 and J is TRBJ2-7; D is uncertain. CDR1 and CDR2 from the germline V gene are MDHEN and SYDVKM. The CDR3 extends over 12 amino acids. The V and J ends lost 7 bases and 6 bases respectively, with 13 bases between them. This chain's CDR3 is CASTLRGSEQYF. The CDR3, as DNA: TGTGCCAGCACCCTTCGAGGTTCCGAGCAGTACTTC. Full variable domain (missing parts from reference TRBV28 and TRBJ2-7): DVKVTQSSRYLVKRTGEKVFLECVQDMDHENMFWYRQDPGLGLRLIYFSYDVKMKEKGDIPEGYSVSREKKERFSLILESASTNQTSMYLCASTLRGSEQYFGPGTRLTVT.

This clone was detected a few times. The chain is built from TRBV5-6 and TRBJ2-1, with 9 bases identical to TRBD2. The CDR3 has 12 amino acids. Germline lookup yields CDR1 SGHDT and CDR2 YYEEEE. V shed 4 bases and J 10 bases; nucleotides not matched to a gene: 3. This CDR3 reads CASSPGLAEQFF. In DNA form, the CDR3 reads TGTGCCAGCAGCCCGGGACTAGCAGAGCAGTTCTTC.

The chain has TRBV27 and TRBJ1-1; D unresolved. V shed 4 bases and J shed 4 bases, with 10 bases lying between them. CDR1 is MNHEY and CDR2 is SMNVEV in the germline V gene (reference sequence). This CDR3 comprises 13 residues. CDR3 sequence (DNA): TGTGCCAGCAGTTCCCTATTAATCACTGAAGCTTTCTTT. Translated, it gives CASSSLLITEAFF.

This clone was seen a handful of times. This chain joins TRBV28 and TRBJ1-2; possibly TRBD1 for D (6 bases). In germline, CDR1 is MDHEN, CDR2 SYDVKM. V shed 2 bases and J shed 4 bases, with 17 bases lying between them. The CDR3 contains 16 residues. The CDR3 protein is CASSLGGGGGGYGYTF. DNA for the CDR3: TGTGCCAGCAGTTTAGGGGGCGGAGGGGGGGGCTATGGCTACACCTTC.

The CDR3 coding sequence is TGTGCCAGTAGTGACCCCGGAGACAGGATCCGGGCTTTCTTT. The encoded protein is CASSDPGDRIRAFF. The chain couples TRBV19 to TRBJ1-1, with D maybe TRBD1 (6 bases). The CDR3 contains 14 residues. V lost 5 bases to trimming and J lost 11 bases, with 21 bases between them. CDR1 LNHDA and CDR2 SQIVND come from the germline V gene (reference sequence).

This clone was detected once. This sequence joins TRBV10-3 and TRBJ2-7; 11 bases align to TRBD1. V was pared by 6 bases and J by 8 bases, with 15 bases of the junction left unmatched. The CDR3 length is 16 residues. Per the germline V gene, CDR1 is ENHRY and CDR2 is SYGVKD. The CDR3 coding sequence is TGTGCCATCAGGGGGGGACCGGGACAGGGGGATTTGAAGCAGTACTTC. It yields the protein CAIRGGPGQGDLKQYF.

The CDR3 nucleotides are TGTGCCAGCAGTGAGGGGACAGGGGGTTTCGCTTCACCCCTCCACTTT. Its translation: CASSEGTGGFASPLHF. The chain has TRBV2 and TRBJ1-6; 11 bases fit TRBD1. V was pared by 3 bases and J by 9 bases, with 7 bases of the junction left unmatched. The CDR3 sequence is 16 residues long. Germline values: CDR1 SNHLY, CDR2 FYNNEI.

A remark on this clone: A junction boundary mismatches the germline segment, possibly from a read error. V gene TRBV7-9 combines with J gene TRBJ2-7; D unclear. Germline CDR1 is SEHNR and CDR2 is FQNEAQ (reference sequence). The CDR3 spans 13 residues. The CDR3 loop reads CSSSLAPSHEQYF. The DNA of the CDR3 is TGTTCCAGCAGCTTAGCCCCGTCCCACGAGCAGTACTTC. The whole variable domain, filled in from reference TRBV7-9 and TRBJ2-7, reads DTGVSQNPRHKITKRGQNVTFRCDPISEHNRLYWYRQTLGQGPEFLTYFQNEAQLEKSRLLSDRFSAERPKGSFSTLEIQRTEQGDSAMYLCSSSLAPSHEQYFGPGTRLTVT.

The chain is built from TRBV28 and TRBJ1-1; TRBD1 agrees at 9 bases. CDR1 is MDHEN and CDR2 is SYDVKM in the germline V gene. The CDR3 covers 14 residues. The V gene end was trimmed by 6 bases and the J gene end by 4 bases; junction bases not matched to a gene: 6. The CDR3 nucleotides are TGTGCCAGCAGGTGGGACAGGGAATTCACTGAAGCTTTCTTT. Residues: CASRWDREFTEAFF.

V and J are TRBV27 and TRBJ2-1; tentatively, D is TRBD2 (6 bases). Trimming cost V 3 bases and J 0 bases, with 9 bases left between them. The CDR3 loop spans 15 amino acids. CDR1 is MNHEY and CDR2 is SMNVEV in the germline V gene (reference sequence). CDR3 sequence: CASSFSGASYNEQFF. The CDR3 bases are TGTGCCAGCAGTTTTAGCGGTGCCTCCTACAATGAGCAGTTCTTC.

The rearrangement joins TRBV28 to TRBJ2-2, with 7 positions matching TRBD1. The CDR3 is made up of 13 amino acids. The V gene end was trimmed by 6 bases and the J gene end by 6 bases; junction bases not matched to a gene: 4. From germline, CDR1 is MDHEN and CDR2 SYDVKM. The CDR3 protein is CASSVQGAGELFF. Here the CDR3 DNA reads TGTGCCAGCAGCGTCCAGGGGGCCGGGGAGCTGTTTTTT.

The chain links TRBV5-1 to TRBJ2-3, with a possible D match to TRBD2 (6 bases). The germline V gene has CDR1 SGHRS and CDR2 YFSETQ. V was cut by 4 bases and J by 0 bases, with 9 bases left in between. The CDR3 spans 14 residues. As DNA, the CDR3 is TGCGCCAGCAGCCCCGGGACTAGCACAGATACGCAGTATTTT. It encodes CASSPGTSTDTQYF.